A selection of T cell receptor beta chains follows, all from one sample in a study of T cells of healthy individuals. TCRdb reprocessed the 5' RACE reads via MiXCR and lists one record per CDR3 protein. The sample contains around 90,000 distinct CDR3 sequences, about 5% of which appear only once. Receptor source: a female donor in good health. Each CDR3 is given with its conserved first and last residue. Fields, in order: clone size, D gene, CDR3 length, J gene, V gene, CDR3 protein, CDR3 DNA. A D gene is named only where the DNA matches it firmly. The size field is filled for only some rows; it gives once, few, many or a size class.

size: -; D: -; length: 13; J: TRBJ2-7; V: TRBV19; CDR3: CASRPEGAYEQYF; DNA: TGTGCCAGTAGACCGGAGGGGGCCTACGAGCAGTACTTC
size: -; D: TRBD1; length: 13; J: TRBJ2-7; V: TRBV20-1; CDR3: CSARGTGNYEQYF; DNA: TGCAGTGCTAGAGGGACAGGGAACTACGAGCAGTACTTC
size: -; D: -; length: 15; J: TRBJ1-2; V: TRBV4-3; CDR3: CASSQAWQGLDGYTF; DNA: TGCGCCAGCAGCCAAGCTTGGCAGGGACTGGATGGCTACACCTTC
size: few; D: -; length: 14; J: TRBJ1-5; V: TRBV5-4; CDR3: CASSLQGFNQPQHF; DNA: TGTGCCAGCAGCCTTCAGGGTTTTAATCAGCCCCAGCATTTT
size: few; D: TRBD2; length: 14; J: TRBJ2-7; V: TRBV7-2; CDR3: CASSLGSGRREQYF; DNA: TGTGCCAGCAGCTTAGGTAGCGGGAGACGCGAGCAGTACTTC
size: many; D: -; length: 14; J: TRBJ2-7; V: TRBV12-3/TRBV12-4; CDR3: CASSPAPIAYEQYF; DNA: TGTGCCAGCAGCCCGGCTCCCATTGCCTACGAGCAGTACTTC
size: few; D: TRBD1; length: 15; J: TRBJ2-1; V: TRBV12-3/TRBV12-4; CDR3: CASSLGTGKYNEQFF; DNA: TGTGCCAGCAGTTTAGGGACAGGCAAGTACAATGAGCAGTTCTTC
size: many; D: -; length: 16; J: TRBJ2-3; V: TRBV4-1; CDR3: CASSQGRSGRTDTQYF; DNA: TGCGCCAGCAGCCAAGGTCGGAGCGGAAGGACAGATACGCAGTATTTT
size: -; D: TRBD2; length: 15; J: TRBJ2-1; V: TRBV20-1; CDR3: CSAREIREGDNEQFF; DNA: TGCAGTGCTAGAGAAATAAGGGAGGGAGACAATGAGCAGTTCTTC
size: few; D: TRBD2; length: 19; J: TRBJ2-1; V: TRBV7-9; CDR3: CASSQGTSGQYASYNEQFF; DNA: TGTGCCAGCAGCCAAGGGACTAGCGGTCAATACGCCTCCTACAATGAGCAGTTCTTC
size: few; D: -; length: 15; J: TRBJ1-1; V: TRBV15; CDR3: CATSPGGPGGTEAFF; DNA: TGTGCCACCAGCCCGGGTGGCCCCGGCGGGACTGAAGCTTTCTTT
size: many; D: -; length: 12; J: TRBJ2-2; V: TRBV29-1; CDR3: CSAGDYTGELFF; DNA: TGCAGCGCAGGGGATTACACCGGGGAGCTGTTTTTT
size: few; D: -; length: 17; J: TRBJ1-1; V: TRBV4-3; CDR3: CASSQGIRGHSPPEAFF; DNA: TGCGCCAGCAGCCAAGGTATTAGGGGTCATAGTCCTCCTGAAGCTTTCTTT
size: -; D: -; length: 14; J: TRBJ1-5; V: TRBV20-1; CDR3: CSASVPATNQPQHF; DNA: TGCAGTGCTAGCGTACCGGCGACGAATCAGCCCCAGCATTTT
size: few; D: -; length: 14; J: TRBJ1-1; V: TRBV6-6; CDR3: CASSPPKRRTEAFF; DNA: TGTGCCAGCAGCCCACCTAAAAGGCGCACTGAAGCTTTCTTT
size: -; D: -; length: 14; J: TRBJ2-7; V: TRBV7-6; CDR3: CASSLAPTRDEQYF; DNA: TGTGCCAGCAGCTTAGCCCCGACTAGGGACGAGCAGTACTTC
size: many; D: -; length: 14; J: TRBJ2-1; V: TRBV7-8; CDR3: CASSLYSGEGEQFF; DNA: TGTGCCAGCAGCTTATATAGCGGAGAAGGCGAGCAGTTCTTC
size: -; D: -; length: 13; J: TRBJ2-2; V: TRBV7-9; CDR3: CASSVTGPGELFF; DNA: TGTGCCAGCAGCGTGACAGGACCCGGGGAGCTGTTTTTT
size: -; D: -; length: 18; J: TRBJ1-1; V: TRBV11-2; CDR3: CASSLRGKPTVMNTEAFF; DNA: TGTGCCAGCAGCTTAAGAGGCAAACCCACAGTTATGAACACTGAAGCTTTCTTT
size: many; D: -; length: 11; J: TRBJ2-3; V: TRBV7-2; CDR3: CASSLRDSPYF; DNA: TGTGCCAGCAGCTTAAGGGACTCTCCTTATTTT
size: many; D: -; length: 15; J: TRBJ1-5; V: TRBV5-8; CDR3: CASSLGSNSNQPQHF; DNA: TGTGCCAGCAGCTTAGGTAGCAATAGCAATCAGCCCCAGCATTTT
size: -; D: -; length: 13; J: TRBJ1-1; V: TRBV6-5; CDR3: CASSYGADTEAFF; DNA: TGTGCCAGCAGTTACGGGGCAGACACTGAAGCTTTCTTT
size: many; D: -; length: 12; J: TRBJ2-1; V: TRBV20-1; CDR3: CSANGDHNEQFF; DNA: TGCAGTGCTAATGGAGACCACAATGAGCAGTTCTTC
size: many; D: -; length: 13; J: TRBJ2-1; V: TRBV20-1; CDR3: CSARGQVYNEQFF; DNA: TGCAGTGCTAGAGGGCAGGTTTACAATGAGCAGTTCTTC
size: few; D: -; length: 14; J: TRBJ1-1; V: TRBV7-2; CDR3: CASSLANRNTEAFF; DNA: TGTGCCAGCAGCTTAGCGAACAGGAACACTGAAGCTTTCTTT
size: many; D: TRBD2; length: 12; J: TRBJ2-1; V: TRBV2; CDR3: CASSESSGEQFF; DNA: TGTGCCAGCAGTGAGTCTAGCGGTGAGCAGTTCTTC
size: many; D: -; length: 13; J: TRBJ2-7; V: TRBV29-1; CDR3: CSVLQGHSYEQYF; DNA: TGCAGCGTTCTACAGGGCCACAGCTACGAGCAGTACTTC
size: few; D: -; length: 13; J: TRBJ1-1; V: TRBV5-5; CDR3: CASSRPENTEAFF; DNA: TGTGCCAGCAGCCGACCGGAGAACACTGAAGCTTTCTTT
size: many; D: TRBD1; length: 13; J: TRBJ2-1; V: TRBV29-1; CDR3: CSVAKTGLNEQFF; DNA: TGCAGCGTTGCTAAGACAGGGCTCAATGAGCAGTTCTTC
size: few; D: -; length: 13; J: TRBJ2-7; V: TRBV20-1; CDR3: CSARAGPSYEQYF; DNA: TGCAGTGCCAGGGCGGGCCCCTCCTACGAGCAGTACTTC
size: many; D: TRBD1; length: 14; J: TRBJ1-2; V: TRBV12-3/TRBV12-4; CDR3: CASSLQRTGDGYTF; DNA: TGTGCCAGCAGTCTACAAAGGACAGGGGATGGCTACACCTTC
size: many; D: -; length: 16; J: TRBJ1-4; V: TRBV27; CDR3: CASSRDARVKPEKLFF; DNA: TGTGCCAGCAGCCGGGACGCAAGGGTAAAACCTGAAAAACTGTTTTTT
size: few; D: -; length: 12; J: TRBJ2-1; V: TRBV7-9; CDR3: CASNAGGGKQFF; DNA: TGTGCCAGCAACGCAGGGGGAGGAAAGCAGTTCTTC
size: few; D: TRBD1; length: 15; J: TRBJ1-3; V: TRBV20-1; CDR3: CSARAHRGSGNTIYF; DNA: TGCAGTGCTAGAGCGCACAGGGGTTCTGGAAACACCATATATTTT
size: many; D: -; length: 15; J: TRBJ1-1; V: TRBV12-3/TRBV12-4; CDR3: CASRGRLGQNTEAFF; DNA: TGTGCCAGCAGAGGCAGACTGGGGCAAAACACTGAAGCTTTCTTT
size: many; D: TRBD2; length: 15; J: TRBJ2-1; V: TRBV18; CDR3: CASSLPGGAYNEQFF; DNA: TGTGCCAGCTCACTCCCGGGGGGGGCCTACAATGAGCAGTTCTTC
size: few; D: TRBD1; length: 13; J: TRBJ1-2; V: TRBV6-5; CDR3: CASSYSTGDGYTF; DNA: TGTGCCAGCAGTTACTCGACAGGGGATGGCTACACCTTC
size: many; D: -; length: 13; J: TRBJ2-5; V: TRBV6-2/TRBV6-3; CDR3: CASRPQGSETQYF; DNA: TGTGCCAGCAGACCTCAGGGGTCGGAGACCCAGTACTTC
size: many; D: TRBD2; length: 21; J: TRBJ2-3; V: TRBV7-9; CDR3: CASSPSYIPINSSGRTDTQYF; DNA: TGTGCCAGCAGCCCGAGCTACATTCCCATCAATTCTAGCGGGCGCACAGATACGCAGTATTTT
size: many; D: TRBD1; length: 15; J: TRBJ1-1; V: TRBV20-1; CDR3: CSARATGTEGTEAFF; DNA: TGCAGTGCTAGAGCCACCGGGACAGAAGGCACTGAAGCTTTCTTT
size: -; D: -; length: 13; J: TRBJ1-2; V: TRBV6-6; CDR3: CASTPAGGDGYTF; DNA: TGTGCCAGCACCCCCGCGGGGGGGGATGGCTACACCTTC
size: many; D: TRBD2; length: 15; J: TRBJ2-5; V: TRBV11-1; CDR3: CASKRRAGGRETQYF; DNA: TGTGCCAGCAAAAGAAGAGCGGGAGGGCGAGAGACCCAGTACTTC
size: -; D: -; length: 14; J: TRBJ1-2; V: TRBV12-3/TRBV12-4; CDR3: CASSLQGPIYGYTF; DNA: TGTGCCAGCAGCCTACAGGGCCCTATCTATGGCTACACCTTC
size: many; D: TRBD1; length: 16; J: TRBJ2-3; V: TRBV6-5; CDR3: CASSYGGAGGTDTQYF; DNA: TGTGCCAGCAGTTACGGTGGGGCAGGGGGTACAGATACGCAGTATTTT
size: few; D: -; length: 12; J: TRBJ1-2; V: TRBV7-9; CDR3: CASSVELYGYTF; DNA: TGTGCCAGCAGCGTAGAGCTCTATGGCTACACCTTC
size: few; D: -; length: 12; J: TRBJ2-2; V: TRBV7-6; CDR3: CASTDGGGELFF; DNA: TGTGCCAGCACCGACGGTGGCGGGGAGCTGTTTTTT
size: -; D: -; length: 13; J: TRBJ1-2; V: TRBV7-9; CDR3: CASSSQNHYGYTF; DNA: TGTGCCAGCAGCTCCCAGAATCACTATGGCTACACCTTC